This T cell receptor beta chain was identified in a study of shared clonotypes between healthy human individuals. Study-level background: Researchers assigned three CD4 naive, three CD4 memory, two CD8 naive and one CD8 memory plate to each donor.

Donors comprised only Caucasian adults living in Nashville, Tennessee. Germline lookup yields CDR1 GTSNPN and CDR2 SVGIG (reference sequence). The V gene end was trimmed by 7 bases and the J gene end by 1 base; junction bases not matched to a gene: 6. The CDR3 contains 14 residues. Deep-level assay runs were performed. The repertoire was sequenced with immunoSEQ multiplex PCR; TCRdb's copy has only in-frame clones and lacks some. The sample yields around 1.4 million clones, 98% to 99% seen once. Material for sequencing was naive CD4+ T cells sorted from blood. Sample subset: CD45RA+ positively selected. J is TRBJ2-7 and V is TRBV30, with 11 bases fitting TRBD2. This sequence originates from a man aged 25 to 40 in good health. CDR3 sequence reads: CAFGASGGSYEQYF. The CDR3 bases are TGTGCCTTTGGGGCTAGCGGGGGGTCCTACGAGCAGTACTTC.